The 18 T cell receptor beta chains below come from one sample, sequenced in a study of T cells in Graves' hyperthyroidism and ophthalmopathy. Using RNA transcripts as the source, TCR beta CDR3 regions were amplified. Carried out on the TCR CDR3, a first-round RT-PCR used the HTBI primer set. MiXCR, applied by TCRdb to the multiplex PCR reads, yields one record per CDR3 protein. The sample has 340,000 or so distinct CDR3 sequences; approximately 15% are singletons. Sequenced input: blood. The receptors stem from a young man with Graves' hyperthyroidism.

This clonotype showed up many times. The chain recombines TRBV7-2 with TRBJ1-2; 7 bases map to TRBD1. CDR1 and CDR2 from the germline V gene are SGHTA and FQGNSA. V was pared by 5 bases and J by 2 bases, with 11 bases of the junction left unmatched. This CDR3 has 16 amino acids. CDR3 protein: CASSTSSGTENYGYTF. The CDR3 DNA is TGTGCCAGCAGCACCTCTTCCGGGACAGAAAACTATGGCTACACCTTC.

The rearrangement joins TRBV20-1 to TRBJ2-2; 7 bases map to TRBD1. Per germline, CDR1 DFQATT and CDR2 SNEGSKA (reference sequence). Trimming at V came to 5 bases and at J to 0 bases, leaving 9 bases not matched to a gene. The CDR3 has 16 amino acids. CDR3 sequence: CSARERGLTNTGELFF. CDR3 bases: TGCAGTGCTCGTGAGAGGGGGCTAACGAACACCGGGGAGCTGTTTTTT.

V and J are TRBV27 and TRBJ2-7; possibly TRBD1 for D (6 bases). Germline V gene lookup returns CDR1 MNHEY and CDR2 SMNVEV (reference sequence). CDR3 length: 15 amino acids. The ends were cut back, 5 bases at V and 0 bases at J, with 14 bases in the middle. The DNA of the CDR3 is TGTGCCAGCAGTCCGCGGACAGAGAGCTCCTACGAGCAGTACTTC. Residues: CASSPRTESSYEQYF.

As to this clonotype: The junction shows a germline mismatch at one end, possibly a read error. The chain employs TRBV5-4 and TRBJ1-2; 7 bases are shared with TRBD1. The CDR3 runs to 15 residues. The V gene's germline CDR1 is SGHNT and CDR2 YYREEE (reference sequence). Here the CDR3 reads CASSLVSGGKDGYIF. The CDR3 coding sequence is TGTGCCAGCAGCTTGGTCTCAGGGGGTAAAGATGGCTACATCTTC.

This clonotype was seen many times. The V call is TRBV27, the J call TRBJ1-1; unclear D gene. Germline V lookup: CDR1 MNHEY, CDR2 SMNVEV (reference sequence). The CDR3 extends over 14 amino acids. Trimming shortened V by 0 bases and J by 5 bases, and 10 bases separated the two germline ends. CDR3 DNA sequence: TGTGCCAGCAGTTTATCCGGGGTCGGTACTGAAGCTTTCTTT. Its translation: CASSLSGVGTEAFF.

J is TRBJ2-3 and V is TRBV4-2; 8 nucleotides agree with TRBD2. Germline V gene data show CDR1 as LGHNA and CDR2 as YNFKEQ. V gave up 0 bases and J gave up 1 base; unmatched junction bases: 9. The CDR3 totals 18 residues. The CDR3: CASSQDPPGRAGTDTQYF. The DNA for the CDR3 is TGTGCCAGCAGCCAAGATCCCCCCGGGAGGGCCGGCACAGATACGCAGTATTTT.

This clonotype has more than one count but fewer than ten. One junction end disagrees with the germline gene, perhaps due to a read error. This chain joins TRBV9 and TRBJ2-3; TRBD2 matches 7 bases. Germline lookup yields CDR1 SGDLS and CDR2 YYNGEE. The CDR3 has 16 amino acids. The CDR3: CAGSVRGGSVTDTQYF. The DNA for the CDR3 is TGTGCCGGCAGCGTACGAGGCGGGAGTGTAACAGATACGCAGTATTTT.

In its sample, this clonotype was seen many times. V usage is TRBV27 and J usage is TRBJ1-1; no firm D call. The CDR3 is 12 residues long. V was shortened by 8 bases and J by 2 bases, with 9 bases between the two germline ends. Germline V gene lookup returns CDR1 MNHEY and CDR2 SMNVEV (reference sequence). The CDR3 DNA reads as TGTGCCAGCGGGATGGTAAACACTGAAGCTTTCTTT. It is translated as CASGMVNTEAFF.

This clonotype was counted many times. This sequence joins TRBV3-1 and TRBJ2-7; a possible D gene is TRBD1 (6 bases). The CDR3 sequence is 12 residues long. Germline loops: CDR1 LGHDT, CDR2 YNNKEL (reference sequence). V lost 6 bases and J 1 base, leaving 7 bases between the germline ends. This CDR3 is CASRQGSYEQYF. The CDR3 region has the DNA TGTGCCAGCAGACAGGGTTCCTACGAGCAGTACTTC.

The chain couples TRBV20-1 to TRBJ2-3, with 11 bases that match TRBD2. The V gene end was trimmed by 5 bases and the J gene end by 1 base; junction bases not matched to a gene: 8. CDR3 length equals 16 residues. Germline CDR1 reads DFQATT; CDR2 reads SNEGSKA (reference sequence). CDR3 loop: CSAANPGLAGTDTQYF. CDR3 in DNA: TGCAGTGCTGCAAACCCGGGACTAGCGGGCACAGATACGCAGTATTTT.

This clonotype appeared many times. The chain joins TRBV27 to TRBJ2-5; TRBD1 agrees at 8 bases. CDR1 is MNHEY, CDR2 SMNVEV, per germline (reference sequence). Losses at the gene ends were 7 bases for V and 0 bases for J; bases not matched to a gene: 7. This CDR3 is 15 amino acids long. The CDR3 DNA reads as TGTGCCAGCACCTCGACAGGGGAGAACCAAGAGACCCAGTACTTC. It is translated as CASTSTGENQETQYF.

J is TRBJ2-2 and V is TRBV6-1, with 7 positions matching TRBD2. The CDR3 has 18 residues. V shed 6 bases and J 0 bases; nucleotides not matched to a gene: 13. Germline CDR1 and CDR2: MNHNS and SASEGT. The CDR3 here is CASSLPLGGRANTGELFF. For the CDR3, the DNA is TGTGCCAGCAGCCTACCCCTGGGCGGGAGAGCGAACACCGGGGAGCTGTTTTTT.

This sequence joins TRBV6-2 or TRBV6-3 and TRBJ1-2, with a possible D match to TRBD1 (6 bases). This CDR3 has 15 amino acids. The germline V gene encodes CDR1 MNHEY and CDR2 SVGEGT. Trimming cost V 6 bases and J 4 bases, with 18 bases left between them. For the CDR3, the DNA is TGTGCCAGCAGGAATACAGGGCCGCGGGGCTATGGCTACACCTTC. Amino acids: CASRNTGPRGYGYTF.

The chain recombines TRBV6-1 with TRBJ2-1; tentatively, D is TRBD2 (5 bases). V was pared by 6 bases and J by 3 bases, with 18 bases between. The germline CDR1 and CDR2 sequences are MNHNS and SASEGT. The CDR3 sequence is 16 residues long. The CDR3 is CASSDPGLGNYNEQFF. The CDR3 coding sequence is TGTGCCAGCAGCGATCCTGGACTTGGGAACTACAATGAGCAGTTCTTC.

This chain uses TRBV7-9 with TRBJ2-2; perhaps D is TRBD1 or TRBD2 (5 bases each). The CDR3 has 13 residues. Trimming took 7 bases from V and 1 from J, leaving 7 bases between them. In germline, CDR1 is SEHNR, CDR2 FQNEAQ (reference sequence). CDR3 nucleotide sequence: TGTGCCAGCACTGGGGGGAACACCGGGGAGCTGTTTTTT. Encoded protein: CASTGGNTGELFF.

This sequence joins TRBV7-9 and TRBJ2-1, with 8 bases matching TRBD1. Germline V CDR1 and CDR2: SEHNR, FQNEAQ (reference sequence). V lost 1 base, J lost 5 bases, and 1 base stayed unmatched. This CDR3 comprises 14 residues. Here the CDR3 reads CASSLGDRNNEQFF. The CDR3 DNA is TGTGCCAGCAGCTTAGGGGACAGGAACAATGAGCAGTTCTTC.

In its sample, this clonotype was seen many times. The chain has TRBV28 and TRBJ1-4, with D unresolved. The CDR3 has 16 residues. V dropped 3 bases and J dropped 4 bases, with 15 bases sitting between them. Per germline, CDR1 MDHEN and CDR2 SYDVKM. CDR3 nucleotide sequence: TGTGCCAGCAGTTTTTGGAGGGTCGAGGATAATGAAAAACTGTTTTTT. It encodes CASSFWRVEDNEKLFF. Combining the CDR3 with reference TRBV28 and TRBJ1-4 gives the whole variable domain DVKVTQSSRYLVKRTGEKVFLECVQDMDHENMFWYRQDPGLGLRLIYFSYDVKMKEKGDIPEGYSVSREKKERFSLILESASTNQTSMYLCASSFWRVEDNEKLFFGSGTQLSVL.

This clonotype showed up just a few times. CDR3: CASSLETGGLPYGYTF. The DNA for the CDR3 is TGTGCCAGCAGCTTGGAGACAGGAGGGCTTCCCTATGGCTACACCTTC. The V and J genes are TRBV5-5 and TRBJ1-2; a possible D gene is TRBD1 (6 bases). CDR1 and CDR2 from the germline V gene are SGHKS and YYEKEE (reference sequence). V lost 0 bases, J lost 4 bases, and 16 bases lay in between. The CDR3 consists of 16 residues.